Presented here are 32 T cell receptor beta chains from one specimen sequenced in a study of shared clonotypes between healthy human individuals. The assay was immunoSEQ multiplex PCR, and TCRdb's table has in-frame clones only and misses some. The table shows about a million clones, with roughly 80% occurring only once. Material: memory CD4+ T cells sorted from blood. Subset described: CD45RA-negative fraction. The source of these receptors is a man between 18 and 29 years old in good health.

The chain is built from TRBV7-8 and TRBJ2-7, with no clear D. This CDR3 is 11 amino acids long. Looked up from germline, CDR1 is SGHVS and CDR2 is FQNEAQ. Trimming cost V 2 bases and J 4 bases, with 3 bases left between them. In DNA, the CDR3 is TGTGCCAGCAGCTTATCTTACGAGCAGTACTTC. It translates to CASSLSYEQYF.

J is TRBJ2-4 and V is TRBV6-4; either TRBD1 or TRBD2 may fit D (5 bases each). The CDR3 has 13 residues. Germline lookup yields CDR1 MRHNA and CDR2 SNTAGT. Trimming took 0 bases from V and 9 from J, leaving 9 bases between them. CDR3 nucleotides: TGTGCCAGCAGTGACTCGAAGGGGAGCATTCAGTACTTC. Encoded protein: CASSDSKGSIQYF.

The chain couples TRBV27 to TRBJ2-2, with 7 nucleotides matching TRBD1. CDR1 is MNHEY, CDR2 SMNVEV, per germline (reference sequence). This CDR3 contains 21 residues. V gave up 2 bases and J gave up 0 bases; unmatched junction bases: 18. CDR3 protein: CASSLRPLTGWLLTNTGELFF. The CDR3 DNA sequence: TGTGCCAGCAGTTTACGGCCTCTGACAGGGTGGCTACTCACGAACACCGGGGAGCTGTTTTTT.

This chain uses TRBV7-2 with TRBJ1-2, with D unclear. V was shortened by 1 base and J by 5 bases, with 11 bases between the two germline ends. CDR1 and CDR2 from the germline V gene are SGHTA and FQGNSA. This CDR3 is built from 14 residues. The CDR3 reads CASSLDSSGYGYTF. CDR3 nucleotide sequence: TGTGCCAGCAGCTTAGATTCTTCGGGTTATGGCTACACCTTC.

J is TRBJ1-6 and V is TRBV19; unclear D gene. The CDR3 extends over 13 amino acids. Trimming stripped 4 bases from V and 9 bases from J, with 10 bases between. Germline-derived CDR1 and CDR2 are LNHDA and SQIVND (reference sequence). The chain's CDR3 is CASSRQSASPLHF. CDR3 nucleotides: TGTGCCAGTAGTAGGCAGAGCGCTTCACCCCTCCACTTT.

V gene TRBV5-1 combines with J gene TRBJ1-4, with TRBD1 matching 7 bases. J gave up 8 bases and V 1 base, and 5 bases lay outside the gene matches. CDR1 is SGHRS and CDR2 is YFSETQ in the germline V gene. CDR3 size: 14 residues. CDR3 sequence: CASSLTGEREKLFF. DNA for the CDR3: TGCGCCAGCAGCTTGACAGGGGAGAGGGAAAAACTGTTTTTT. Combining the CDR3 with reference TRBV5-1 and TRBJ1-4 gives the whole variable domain KAGVTQTPRYLIKTRGQQVTLSCSPISGHRSVSWYQQTPGQGLQFLFEYFSETQRNKGNFPGRFSGRQFSNSRSEMNVSTLELGDSALYLCASSLTGEREKLFFGSGTQLSVL.

In DNA form, the CDR3 reads TGTGCCACCACCAGCGCGGGAGGGCCCAATGAGCAGTTCTTC. Translated, it gives CATTSAGGPNEQFF. The chain recombines TRBV11-2 with TRBJ2-1, with 9 bases matching TRBD2. Germline V gene lookup returns CDR1 SGHAT and CDR2 FQNNGV. The junction had 10 bases not matched to a gene; V was cut back by 10 bases and J by 6 bases. There are 14 residues in the CDR3.

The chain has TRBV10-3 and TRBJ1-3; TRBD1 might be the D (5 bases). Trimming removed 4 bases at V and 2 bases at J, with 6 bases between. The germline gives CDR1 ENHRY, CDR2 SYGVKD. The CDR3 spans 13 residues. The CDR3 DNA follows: TGTGCCATCAGTGGGGGGACTGGAAACACCATATATTTT. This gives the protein CAISGGTGNTIYF.

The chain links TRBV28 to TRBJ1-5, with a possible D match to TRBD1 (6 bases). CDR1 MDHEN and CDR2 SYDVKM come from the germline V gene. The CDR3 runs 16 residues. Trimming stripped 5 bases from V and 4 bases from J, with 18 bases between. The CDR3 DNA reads TGTGCCAGCAGTGGCGAAGTCGGGGGCAAAAATCAGCCCCAGCATTTT. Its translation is CASSGEVGGKNQPQHF.

The CDR3 DNA sequence: TGTGCCAGCAGCTTCGGACAGAGAACCTACGAGCAGTACTTC. This codes for CASSFGQRTYEQYF. The gene calls are TRBV7-2 and TRBJ2-7; TRBD1 might be the D (6 bases). In germline, CDR1 is SGHTA, CDR2 FQGNSA. The CDR3 sequence is 14 residues long. Trimming cost V 3 bases and J 2 bases, with 11 bases left between them.

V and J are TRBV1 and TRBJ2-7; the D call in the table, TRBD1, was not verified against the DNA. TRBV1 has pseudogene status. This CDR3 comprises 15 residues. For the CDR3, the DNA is TGCACCCGCCGGGACAGCCCTCAAAATCGGGACGAGCAGTACTTC. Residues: CTRRDSPQNRDEQYF.

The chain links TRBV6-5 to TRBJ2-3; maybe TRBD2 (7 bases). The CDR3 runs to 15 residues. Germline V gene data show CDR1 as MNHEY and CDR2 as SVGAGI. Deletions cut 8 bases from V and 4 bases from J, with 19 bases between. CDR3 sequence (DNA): TGTGCCAGCGCTATGGGGGGGGCGAGGGCAGATACGCAGTATTTT. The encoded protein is CASAMGGARADTQYF.

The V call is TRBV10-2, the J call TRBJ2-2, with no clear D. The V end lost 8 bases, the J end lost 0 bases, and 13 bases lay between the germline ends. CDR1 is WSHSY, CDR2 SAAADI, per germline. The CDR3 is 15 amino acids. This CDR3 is CASRNLEANTGELFF. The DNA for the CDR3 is TGCGCCAGCCGGAACTTAGAGGCGAACACCGGGGAGCTGTTTTTT.

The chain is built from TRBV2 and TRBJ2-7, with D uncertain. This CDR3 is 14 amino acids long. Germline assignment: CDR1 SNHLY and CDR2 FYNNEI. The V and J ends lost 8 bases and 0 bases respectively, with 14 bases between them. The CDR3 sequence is CASLTNLFSYEQYF. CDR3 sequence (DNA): TGTGCCAGCCTTACAAACCTATTCTCCTACGAGCAGTACTTC.

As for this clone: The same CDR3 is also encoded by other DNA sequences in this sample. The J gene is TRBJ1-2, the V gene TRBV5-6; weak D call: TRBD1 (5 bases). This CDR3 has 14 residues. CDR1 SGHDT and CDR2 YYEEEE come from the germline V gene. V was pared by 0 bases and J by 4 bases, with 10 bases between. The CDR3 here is CASSLGRQIYGYTF. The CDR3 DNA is TGTGCCAGCAGCTTGGGTCGACAGATCTATGGCTACACCTTC.

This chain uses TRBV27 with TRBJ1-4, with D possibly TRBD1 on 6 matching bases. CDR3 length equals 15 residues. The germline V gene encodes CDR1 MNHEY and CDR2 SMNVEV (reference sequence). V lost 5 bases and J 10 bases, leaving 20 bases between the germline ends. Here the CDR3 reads CASSPVTGWGVKLFF. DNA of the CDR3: TGTGCCAGCAGTCCCGTCACAGGGTGGGGTGTAAAACTGTTTTTT.

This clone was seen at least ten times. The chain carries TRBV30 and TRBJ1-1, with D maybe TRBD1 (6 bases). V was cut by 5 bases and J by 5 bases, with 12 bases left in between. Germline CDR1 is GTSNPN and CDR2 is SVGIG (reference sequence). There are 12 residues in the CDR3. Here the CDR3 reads CAWGQRGTEAFF. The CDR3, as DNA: TGTGCCTGGGGCCAGAGGGGGACTGAAGCTTTCTTT.

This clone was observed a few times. For the CDR3, the DNA is TGTGCCAGCAGACTCCAATCTCAGGGGTACGGTGAAGCTTTCTTT. Its translation is CASRLQSQGYGEAFF. The V and J genes are TRBV11-2 and TRBJ1-1; D possibly corresponds to TRBD1 (6 bases). CDR3 size: 15 residues. The germline V and J ends were trimmed by 6 bases and 7 bases, with 21 bases remaining between them. CDR1 is SGHAT and CDR2 is FQNNGV in the germline V gene.

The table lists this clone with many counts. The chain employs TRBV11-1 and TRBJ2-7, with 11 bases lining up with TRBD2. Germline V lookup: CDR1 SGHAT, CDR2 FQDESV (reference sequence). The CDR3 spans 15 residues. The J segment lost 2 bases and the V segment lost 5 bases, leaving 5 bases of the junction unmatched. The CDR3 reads CASSTLAGGAYEQYF. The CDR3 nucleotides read TGTGCCAGCAGCACCCTAGCGGGGGGAGCCTACGAGCAGTACTTC.

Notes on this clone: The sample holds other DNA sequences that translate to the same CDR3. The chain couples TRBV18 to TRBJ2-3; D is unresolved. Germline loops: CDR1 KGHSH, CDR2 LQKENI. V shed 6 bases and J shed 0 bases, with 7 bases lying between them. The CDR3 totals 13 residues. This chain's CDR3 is CASSPGSTDTQYF. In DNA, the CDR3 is TGTGCCAGCTCCCCCGGGAGCACAGATACGCAGTATTTT.

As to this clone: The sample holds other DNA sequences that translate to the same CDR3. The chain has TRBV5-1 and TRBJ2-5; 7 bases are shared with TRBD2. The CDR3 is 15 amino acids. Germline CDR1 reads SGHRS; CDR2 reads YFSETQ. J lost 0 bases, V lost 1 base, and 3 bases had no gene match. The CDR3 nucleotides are TGCGCCAGCAGCTTGAGCGGGGCCTACCAAGAGACCCAGTACTTC. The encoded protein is CASSLSGAYQETQYF.

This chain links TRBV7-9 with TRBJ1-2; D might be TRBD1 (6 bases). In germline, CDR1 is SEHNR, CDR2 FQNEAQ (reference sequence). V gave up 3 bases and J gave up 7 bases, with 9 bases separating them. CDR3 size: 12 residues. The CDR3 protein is CASSFDRPGYTF. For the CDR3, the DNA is TGTGCCAGCAGCTTCGACAGGCCTGGCTACACCTTC.

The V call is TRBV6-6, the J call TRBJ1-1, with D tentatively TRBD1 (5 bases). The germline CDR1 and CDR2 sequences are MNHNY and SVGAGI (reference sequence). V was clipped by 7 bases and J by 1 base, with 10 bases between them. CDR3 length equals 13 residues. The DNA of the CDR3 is TGTGCCAGCAAAAGGGGCGGGAACACTGAAGCTTTCTTT. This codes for CASKRGGNTEAFF.

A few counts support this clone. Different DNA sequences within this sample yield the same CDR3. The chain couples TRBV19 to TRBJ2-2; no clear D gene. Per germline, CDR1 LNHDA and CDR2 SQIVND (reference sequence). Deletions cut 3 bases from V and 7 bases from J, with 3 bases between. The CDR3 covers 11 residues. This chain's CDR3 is CASSIGGELFF. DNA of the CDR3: TGTGCCAGTAGTATCGGCGGGGAGCTGTTTTTT.

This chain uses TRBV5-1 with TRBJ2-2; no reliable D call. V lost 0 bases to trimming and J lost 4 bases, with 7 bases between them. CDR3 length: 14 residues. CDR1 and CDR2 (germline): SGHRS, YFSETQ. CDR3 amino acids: CASSLAATTGELFF. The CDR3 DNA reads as TGCGCCAGCAGCTTGGCCGCAACCACCGGGGAGCTGTTTTTT.

The CDR3 coding sequence is TGTGCCAGCACCGGAGGGGGCTTGCCCTACGAGCAGTACTTC. Translation: CASTGGGLPYEQYF. The chain couples TRBV7-8 to TRBJ2-7; D may be TRBD1 (7 bases). The CDR3 consists of 14 residues. Trimming cost V 7 bases and J 2 bases, with 15 bases left between them. Per the germline V gene, CDR1 is SGHVS and CDR2 is FQNEAQ.

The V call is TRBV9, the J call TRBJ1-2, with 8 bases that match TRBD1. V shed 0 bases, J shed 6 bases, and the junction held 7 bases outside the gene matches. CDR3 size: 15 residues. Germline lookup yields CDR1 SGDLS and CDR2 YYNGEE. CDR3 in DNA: TGTGCCAGCAGCGTAGCTCAACCAGGGGGCCATGGCTACACCTTC. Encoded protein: CASSVAQPGGHGYTF.

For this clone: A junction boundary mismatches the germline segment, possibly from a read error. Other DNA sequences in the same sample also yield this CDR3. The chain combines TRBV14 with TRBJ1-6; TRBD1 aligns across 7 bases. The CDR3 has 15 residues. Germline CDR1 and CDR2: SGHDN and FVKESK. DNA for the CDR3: TGTGCCAGCAGCCAAGGACAGGGACAAAATTCACCTCTCCACTTT. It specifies CASSQGQGQNSPLHF. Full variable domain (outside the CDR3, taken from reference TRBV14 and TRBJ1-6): EAGVTQFPSHSVIEKGQTVTLRCDPISGHDNLYWYRRVMGKEIKFLLHFVKESKQDESGMPNNRFLAERTGGTYSTLKVQPAELEDSGVYFCASSQGQGQNSPLHFGNGTRLTVT.

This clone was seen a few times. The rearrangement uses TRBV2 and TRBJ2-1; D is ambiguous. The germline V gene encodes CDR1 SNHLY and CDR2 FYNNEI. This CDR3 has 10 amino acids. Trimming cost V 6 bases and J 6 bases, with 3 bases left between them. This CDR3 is CASRTNEQFF. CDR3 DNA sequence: TGTGCCAGCAGAACCAATGAGCAGTTCTTC.

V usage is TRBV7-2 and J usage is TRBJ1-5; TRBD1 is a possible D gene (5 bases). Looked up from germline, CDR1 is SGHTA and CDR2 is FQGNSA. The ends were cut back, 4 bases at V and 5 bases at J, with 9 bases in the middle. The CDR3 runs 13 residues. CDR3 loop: CASSSDRDQPQHF. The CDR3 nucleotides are TGTGCCAGCAGCTCAGACAGAGATCAGCCCCAGCATTTT.

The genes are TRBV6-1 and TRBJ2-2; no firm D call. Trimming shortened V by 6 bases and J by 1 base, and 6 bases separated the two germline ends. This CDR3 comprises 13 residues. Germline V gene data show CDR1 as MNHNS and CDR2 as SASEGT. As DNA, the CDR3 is TGTGCCAGCAGCGGCGAGAACACCGGGGAGCTGTTTTTT. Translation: CASSGENTGELFF.

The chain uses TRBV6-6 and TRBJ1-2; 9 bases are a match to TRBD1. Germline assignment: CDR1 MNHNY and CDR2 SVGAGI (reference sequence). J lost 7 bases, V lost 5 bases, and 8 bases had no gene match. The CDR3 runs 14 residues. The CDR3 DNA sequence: TGTGCCAGCAGTCTTGGGACAGGGCCGTTTGGCTACACCTTC. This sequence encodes CASSLGTGPFGYTF.